This T cell receptor beta chain came from a study of T cells in Graves' hyperthyroidism and ophthalmopathy. Amplification of TCR beta CDR3 regions was performed using RNA transcripts as template. HTBI primers were used for first-round RT-PCR of the TCR CDR3. TCRdb independently ran MiXCR on the multiplex PCR reads; one entry per CDR3 protein. The sample includes approximately 400,000 distinct CDR3 sequences, approximately 14% of them seen just once. The germline V gene has CDR1 DFQATT and CDR2 SNEGSKA (reference sequence). This CDR3 is built from 16 residues. V lost 5 bases and J lost 2, with 22 bases in between. This clonotype occurred many times.

V and J are TRBV20-1 and TRBJ2-7; D might be TRBD2 (6 bases). The sample taken for sequencing was blood. The clonotype comes from a woman younger than 35 with Graves' hyperthyroidism. Here the CDR3 reads CSAPLSMGGSPYEQYF. The DNA for the CDR3 is TGCAGTGCTCCCCTGTCTATGGGAGGAAGTCCCTACGAGCAGTACTTC.